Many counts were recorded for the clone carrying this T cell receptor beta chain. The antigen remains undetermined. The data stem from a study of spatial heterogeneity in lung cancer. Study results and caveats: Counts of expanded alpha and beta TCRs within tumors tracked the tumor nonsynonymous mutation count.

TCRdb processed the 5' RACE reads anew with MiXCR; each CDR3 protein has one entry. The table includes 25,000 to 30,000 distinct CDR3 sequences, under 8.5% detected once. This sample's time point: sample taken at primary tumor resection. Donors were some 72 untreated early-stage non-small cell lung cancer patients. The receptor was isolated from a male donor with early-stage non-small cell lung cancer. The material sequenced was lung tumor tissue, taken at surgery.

The CDR3 reads CASSPGGRFGSPLHF. CDR3 in DNA: TGTGCCAGCAGCCCAGGGGGCCGCTTCGGTTCACCCCTCCACTTT. The chain links TRBV7-9 to TRBJ1-6, with TRBD1 identical over 8 bases. Per germline, CDR1 SEHNR and CDR2 FQNEAQ (reference sequence). CDR3 length: 15 residues. V shed 5 bases, J shed 9 bases, and the junction held 9 bases outside the gene matches. Using reference TRBV7-9 and TRBJ1-6 for the parts outside the CDR3, the full variable domain is DTGVSQNPRHKITKRGQNVTFRCDPISEHNRLYWYRQTLGQGPEFLTYFQNEAQLEKSRLLSDRFSAERPKGSFSTLEIQRTEQGDSAMYLCASSPGGRFGSPLHFGNGTRLTVT.